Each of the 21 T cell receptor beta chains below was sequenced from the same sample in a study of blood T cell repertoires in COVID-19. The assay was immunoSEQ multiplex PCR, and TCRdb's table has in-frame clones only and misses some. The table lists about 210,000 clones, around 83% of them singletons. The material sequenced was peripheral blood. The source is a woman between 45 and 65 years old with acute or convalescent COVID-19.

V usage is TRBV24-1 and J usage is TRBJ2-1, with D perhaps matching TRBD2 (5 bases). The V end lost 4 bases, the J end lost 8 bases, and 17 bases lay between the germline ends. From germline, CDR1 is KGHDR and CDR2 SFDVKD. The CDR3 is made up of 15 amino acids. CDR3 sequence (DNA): TGTGCCACCAGTGAGGGCGGAGGTTGGGCTCATGAGCAGTTCTTC. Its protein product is CATSEGGGWAHEQFF.

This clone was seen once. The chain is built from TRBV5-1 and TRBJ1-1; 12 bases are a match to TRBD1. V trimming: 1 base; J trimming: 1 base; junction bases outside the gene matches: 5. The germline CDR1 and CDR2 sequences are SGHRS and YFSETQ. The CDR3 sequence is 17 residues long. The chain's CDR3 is CASSLTGQGAGNTEAFF. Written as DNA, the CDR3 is TGCGCCAGCAGCTTGACGGGACAGGGGGCTGGGAACACTGAAGCTTTCTTT.

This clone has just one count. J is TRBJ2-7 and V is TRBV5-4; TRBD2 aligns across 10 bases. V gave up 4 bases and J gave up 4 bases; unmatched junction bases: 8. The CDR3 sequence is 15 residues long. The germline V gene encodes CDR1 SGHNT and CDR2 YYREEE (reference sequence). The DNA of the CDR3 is TGTGCCAGCAGCCCCGGGGGACTAGCGAAATACGAGCAGTACTTC. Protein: CASSPGGLAKYEQYF.

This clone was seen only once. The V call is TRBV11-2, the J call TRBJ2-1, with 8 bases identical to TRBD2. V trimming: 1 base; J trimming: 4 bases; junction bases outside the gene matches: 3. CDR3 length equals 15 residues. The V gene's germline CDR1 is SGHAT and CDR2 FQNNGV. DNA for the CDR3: TGTGCCAGCAGCTTAGCGGGAGGGGGTTACAATGAGCAGTTCTTC. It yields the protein CASSLAGGGYNEQFF.

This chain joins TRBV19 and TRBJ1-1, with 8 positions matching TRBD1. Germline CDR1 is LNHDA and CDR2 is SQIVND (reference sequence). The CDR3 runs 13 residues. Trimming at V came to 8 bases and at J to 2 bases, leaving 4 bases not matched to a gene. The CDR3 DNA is TGTGCCAGTCACGGGACAGGAAACACTGAAGCTTTCTTT. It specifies CASHGTGNTEAFF.

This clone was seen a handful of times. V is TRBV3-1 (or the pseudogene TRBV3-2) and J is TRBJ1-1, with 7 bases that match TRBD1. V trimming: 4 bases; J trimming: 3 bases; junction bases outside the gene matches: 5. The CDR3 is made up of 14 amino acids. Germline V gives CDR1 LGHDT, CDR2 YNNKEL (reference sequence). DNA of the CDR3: TGTGCCAGCAGCCCCAAGGACAGGCACACTGAAGCTTTCTTT. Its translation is CASSPKDRHTEAFF.

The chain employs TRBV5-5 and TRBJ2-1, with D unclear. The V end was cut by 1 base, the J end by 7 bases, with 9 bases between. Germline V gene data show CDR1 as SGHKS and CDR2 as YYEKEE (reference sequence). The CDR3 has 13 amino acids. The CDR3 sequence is CASSLPSPNEQFF. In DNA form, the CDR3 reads TGTGCCAGCAGCTTGCCCAGTCCTAATGAGCAGTTCTTC.

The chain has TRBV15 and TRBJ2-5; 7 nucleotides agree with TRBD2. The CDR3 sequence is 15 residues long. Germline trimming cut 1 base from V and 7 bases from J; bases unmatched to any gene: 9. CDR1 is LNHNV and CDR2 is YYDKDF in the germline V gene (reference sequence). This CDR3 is CATSRAPSGEVTQYF. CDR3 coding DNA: TGTGCCACCAGCAGAGCCCCTAGCGGAGAGGTGACCCAGTACTTC.

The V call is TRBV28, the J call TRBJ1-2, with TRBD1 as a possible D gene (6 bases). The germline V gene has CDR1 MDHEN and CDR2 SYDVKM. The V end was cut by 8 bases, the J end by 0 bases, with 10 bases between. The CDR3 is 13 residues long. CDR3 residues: CASGGVSNYGYTF. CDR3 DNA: TGTGCCAGCGGGGGCGTCTCTAACTATGGCTACACCTTC.

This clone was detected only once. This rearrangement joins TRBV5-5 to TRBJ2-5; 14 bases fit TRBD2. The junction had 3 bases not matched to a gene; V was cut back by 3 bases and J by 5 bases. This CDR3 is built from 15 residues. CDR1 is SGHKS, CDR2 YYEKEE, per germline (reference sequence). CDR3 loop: CASSSTSGRGETQYF. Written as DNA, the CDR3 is TGTGCCAGCAGCTCGACTAGCGGGAGGGGTGAGACCCAGTACTTC.

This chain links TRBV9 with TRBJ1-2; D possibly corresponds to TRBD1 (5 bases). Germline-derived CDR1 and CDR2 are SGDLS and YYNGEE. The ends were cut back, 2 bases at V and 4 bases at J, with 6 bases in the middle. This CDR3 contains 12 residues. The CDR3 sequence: CASSVGPYGYTF. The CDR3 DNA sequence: TGTGCCAGCAGCGTGGGGCCCTATGGCTACACCTTC.

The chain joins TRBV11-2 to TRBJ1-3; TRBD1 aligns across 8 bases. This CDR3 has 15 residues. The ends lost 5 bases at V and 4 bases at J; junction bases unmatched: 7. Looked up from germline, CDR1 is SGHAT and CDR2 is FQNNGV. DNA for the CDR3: TGTGCCAGCAGCCATTTGACAGGGGTCGGAAACACCATATATTTT. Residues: CASSHLTGVGNTIYF.

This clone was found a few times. This CDR3 is CASSFLLTVPNTGELFF. As DNA, the CDR3 is TGCGCCAGCAGCTTTTTACTGACAGTGCCGAACACCGGGGAGCTGTTTTTT. The rearrangement uses TRBV5-1 and TRBJ2-2; maybe TRBD1 (5 bases). The ends were cut back, 2 bases at V and 0 bases at J, with 14 bases in the middle. The CDR3 length is 17 residues. Germline CDR1 and CDR2: SGHRS and YFSETQ.

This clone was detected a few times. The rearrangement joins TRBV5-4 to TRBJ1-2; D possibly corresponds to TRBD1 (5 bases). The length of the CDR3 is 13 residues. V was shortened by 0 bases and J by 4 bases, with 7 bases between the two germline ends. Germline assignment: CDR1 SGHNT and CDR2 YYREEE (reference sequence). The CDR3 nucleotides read TGTGCCAGCAGCTTGGAAGGGGCCTATGGCTACACCTTC. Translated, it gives CASSLEGAYGYTF.

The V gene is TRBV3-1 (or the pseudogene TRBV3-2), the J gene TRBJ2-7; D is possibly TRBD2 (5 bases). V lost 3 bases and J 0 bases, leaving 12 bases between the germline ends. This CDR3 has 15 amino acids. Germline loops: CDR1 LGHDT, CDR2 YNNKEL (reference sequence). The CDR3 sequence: CASSQTPGNSYEQYF. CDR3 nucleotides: TGTGCCAGCAGCCAGACACCGGGAAACTCCTACGAGCAGTACTTC.

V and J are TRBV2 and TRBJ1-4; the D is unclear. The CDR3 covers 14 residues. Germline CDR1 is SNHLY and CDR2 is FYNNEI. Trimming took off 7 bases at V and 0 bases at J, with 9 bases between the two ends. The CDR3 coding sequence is TGTGCCAGCACTGCGGGGACAACTAATGAAAAACTGTTTTTT. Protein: CASTAGTTNEKLFF.

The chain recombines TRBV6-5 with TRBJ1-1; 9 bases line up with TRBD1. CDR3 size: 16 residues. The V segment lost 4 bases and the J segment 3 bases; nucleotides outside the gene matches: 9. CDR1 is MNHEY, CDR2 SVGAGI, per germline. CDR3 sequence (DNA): TGTGCCAGCAGTTCGGACAGGGGCTGGAGATACACTGAAGCTTTCTTT. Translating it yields CASSSDRGWRYTEAFF.

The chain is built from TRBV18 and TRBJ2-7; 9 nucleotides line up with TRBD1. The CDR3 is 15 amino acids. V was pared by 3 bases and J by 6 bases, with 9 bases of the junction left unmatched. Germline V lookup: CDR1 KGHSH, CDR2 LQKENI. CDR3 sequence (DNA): TGTGCCAGCTCACCCTCTGGGACAGGGCTCAGCGAGCAGTACTTC. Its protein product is CASSPSGTGLSEQYF.

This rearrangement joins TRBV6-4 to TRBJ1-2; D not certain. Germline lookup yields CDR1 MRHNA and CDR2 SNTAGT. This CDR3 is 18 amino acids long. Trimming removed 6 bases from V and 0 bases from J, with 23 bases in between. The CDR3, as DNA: TGTGCCAGCAGCACCCTTAGGCGGAGCGACTTTTCTAACTATGGCTACACCTTC. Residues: CASSTLRRSDFSNYGYTF.

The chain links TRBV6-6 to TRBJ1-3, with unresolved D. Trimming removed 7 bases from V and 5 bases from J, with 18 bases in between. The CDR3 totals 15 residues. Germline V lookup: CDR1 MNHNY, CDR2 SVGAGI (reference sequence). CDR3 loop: CASIMERGSRNTIYF. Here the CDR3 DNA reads TGTGCCAGCATCATGGAGAGAGGGTCCCGAAACACCATATATTTT.

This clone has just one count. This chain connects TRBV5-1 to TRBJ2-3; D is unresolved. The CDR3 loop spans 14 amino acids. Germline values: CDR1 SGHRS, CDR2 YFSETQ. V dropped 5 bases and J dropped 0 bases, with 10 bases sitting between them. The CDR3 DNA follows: TGCGCCAGCAGGGCCCAGACTAGCACAGATACGCAGTATTTT. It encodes CASRAQTSTDTQYF.